The TCR beta chain described here comes from a study of cytomegalovirus exposure and HLA in healthy donors. Germline CDR1 is SEHNR and CDR2 is FQNEAQ (reference sequence). There are 15 residues in the CDR3. J gave up 2 bases and V 5 bases, and 8 bases lay outside the gene matches. A multiplex PCR was run with 60 Vbeta primers and 13 Jbeta primers. Produced via immunoSEQ multiplex PCR; TCRdb's table is partial and in-frame only. The sample contains approximately 190,000 clones, 77% of which appear only once. This clone was seen more than once but under ten times. The TCR originated in a woman in her 30s in good health and CMV-seropositive. Sample: PBMCs. This sequence joins TRBV7-9 and TRBJ1-2; 7 bases map to TRBD1. The CDR3 sequence is CASSAVGGFNYGYTF. DNA of the CDR3: TGTGCCAGCAGCGCGGTAGGGGGCTTCAACTATGGCTACACCTTC.